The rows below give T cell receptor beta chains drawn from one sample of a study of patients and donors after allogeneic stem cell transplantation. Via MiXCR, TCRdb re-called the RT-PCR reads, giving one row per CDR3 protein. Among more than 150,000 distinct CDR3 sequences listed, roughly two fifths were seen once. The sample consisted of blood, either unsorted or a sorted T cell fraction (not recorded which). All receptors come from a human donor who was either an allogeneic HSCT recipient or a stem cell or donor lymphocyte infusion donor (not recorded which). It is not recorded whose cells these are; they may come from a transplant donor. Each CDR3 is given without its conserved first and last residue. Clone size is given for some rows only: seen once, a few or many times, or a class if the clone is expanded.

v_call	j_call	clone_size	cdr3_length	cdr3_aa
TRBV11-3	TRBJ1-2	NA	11	ASSSPTGYGYT
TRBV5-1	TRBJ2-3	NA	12	ASSFAGETDTQY
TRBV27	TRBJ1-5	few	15	ASSSGQGRYSNQPQH
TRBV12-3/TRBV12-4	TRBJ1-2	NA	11	ASSLRAEVGYT
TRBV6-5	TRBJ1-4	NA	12	ASRQQGAREKLF
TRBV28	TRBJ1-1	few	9	ASSFGTVAF
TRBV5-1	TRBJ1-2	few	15	ASSLESTGVSNYGYT
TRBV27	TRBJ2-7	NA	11	ASSLTRNYEQY
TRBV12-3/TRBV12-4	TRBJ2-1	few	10	ASLQLNNEQF
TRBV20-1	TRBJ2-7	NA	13	SARDWDRGSYEQY
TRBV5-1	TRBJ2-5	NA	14	ASSLYPMVGQETQY
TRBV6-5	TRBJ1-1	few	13	ASSSGGGSNTEAF
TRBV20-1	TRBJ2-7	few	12	SASTLAVASEQY
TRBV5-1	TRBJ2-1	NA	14	ASSLEGTSSYNEQF
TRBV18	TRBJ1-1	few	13	ASSRENGKNTEAF
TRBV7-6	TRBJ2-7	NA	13	ASSLALKTSYEQY
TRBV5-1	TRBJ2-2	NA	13	ASSLGDRGNGELF
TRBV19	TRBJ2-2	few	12	ASSYRENTGELF
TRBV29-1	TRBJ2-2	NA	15	SVSRGPTILNTGELF
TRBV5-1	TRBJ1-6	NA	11	ASSPDGNSPLH
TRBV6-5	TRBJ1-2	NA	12	ASSRTDSNYGYT
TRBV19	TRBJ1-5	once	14	ASSIVGGNGNQPQH
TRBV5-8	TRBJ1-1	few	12	ASTSRLGNTEAF
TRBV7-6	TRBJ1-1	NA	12	ASSLVRQVPEAF
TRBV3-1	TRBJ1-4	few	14	ASSQDRTRDPEKLF
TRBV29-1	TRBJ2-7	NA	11	SIGGDRGYEQY
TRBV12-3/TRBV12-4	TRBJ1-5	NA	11	ASSDRPDQPQH
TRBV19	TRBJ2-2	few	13	ASSISSRRTGELF
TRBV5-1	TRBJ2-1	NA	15	ASSLPIGPLLNNEQF
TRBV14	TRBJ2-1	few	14	ASSLTSAQTYNEQF
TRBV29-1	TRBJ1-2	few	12	SVVPGQLGRGYT
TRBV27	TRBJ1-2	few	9	ASRNNYGYT
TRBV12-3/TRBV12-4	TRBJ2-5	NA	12	ASSSRGGEETQY
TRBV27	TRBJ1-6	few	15	ASSLGAGSSYNSPLH
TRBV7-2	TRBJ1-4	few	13	ASSSSGGRDEKLF
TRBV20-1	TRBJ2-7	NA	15	SARDSLGLARSYEQY
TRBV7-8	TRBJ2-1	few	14	ASSHTLAGTYNEQF
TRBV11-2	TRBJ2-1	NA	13	ASSRLAGVYNEQF
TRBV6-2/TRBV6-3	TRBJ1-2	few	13	ASSPPGQGNYGYT
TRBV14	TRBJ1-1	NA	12	ASSLSSEETEAF